The clone carrying this T cell receptor beta chain has ten or more counts. The antigen is unknown. This sample was included in a study of identical twins. Study-level results: Insertions ran lower in abundant cord blood beta clonotypes, though not in memory repertoires. Twins' excess sharing was less marked for out-of-frame beta sequences.

Carrying unique molecular identifiers, the cDNA also gained a universal primer site through template switching. TCRdb itself ran the 5' RACE reads through MiXCR, one entry per CDR3 protein. The sample consists of under 300,000 distinct CDR3 sequences, roughly 13% of them appearing once. This clonotype was sampled from a woman between 18 and 29 years old in good health. The sample comprised memory (CD45RO+) T cells sorted from blood.

The CDR3 DNA is TGTGCCAGCAGTGAAGGGATGAGCTATGGCTACACCTTC. This gives the protein CASSEGMSYGYTF. V is TRBV6-1 and J is TRBJ1-2, with no clear D. The V end lost 1 base, the J end lost 4 bases, and 7 bases lay between the germline ends. Per germline, CDR1 MNHNS and CDR2 SASEGT. The CDR3 totals 13 residues.